This record concerns one TCR beta chain sequence. The limits of the CDR3 on the DNA are not certain, so only TCRdb's listed CDR3 is given. These data originate in a study of technical replicates of blood from a few donors. A total of 16 residues make up the CDR3, ends included. Germline CDR1 MNHNY, CDR2 SVGAGI (reference sequence). Measured with immunoSEQ multiplex PCR; TCRdb has only the in-frame clones, and not every one. The sample lists tens of thousands of clones; 90% to 95% were seen once. Sequenced: T cells isolated from PBMCs. This chain joins TRBV6-6 and TRBJ2-7; the table's D call of TRBD2 was not tested on the DNA. The clonotype was recovered from a human donor in good health. Some clones in this sample may be carry-over from other donors' samples. The CDR3 region is CASSTSTSGRPYEQYF.